This T cell receptor beta chain appears in the sequencing data of a study of T cell changes during pregnancy in multiple sclerosis. V was clipped by 7 bases and J by 0 bases; unmatched bases: 15. The V gene's germline CDR1 is MNHEY and CDR2 SMNVEV (reference sequence). This CDR3 contains 18 residues. Data came from immunoSEQ multiplex PCR; TCRdb stores just in-frame clones and leaves some out. Of about 59,000 clones in the sample, 92% were seen once. This clone was detected only once. The chain combines TRBV27 with TRBJ2-1; 7 bases match TRBD1. This specimen was peripheral blood, taken in the second trimester of pregnancy. This TCR was sampled from a female donor in good health, enrolled as a control in a pregnancy study. The CDR3 nucleotides read TGTGCCAGCACCCTGGGGACAGACCGATTAAGCTCCTACAATGAGCAGTTCTTC. Its protein is CASTLGTDRLSSYNEQFF.